The TCR beta chain under discussion was sequenced for a study of identifying expanded T cells in peripheral blood. General observations from the study: Differentially abundant clones: 1 to 1.5 between replicates, about 15 at approximately two weeks, under 25 at four. Variance in clone template counts between roughly two-week samples significantly increased with total template count across all healthy donors.

Germline CDR1 and CDR2: MGHRA and YSYEKL. Trimming took 4 bases from V and 2 from J, leaving 15 bases between them. CDR3 length: 15 amino acids. This clone has just one count. The antigen is undetermined. Healthy donors had no documented immune events, such as infections, while sampled. Data came from immunoSEQ multiplex PCR; TCRdb stores just in-frame clones and leaves some out. The sample consists of under 100,000 clones, 85% of them appearing once. V is TRBV4-1 and J is TRBJ2-7; weak D call: TRBD1 (5 bases). This sequence was found in a person aged 18-70 years in good health. The sequenced sample consisted of blood. The CDR3 spells CASSRTSTATYEQYF. The CDR3 DNA sequence: TGCGCCAGCAGCCGAACCTCGACAGCAACCTACGAGCAGTACTTC.